Shown below are 12 T cell receptor beta chains from a single sample sequenced in a study of post-analysis software for immune sequencing data. These receptors' targets are unknown. Each TCR beta cDNA library carried unique molecular identifiers. TCRdb reanalysed the PCR reads using MiXCR and keeps one entry per CDR3 protein. The table includes hundreds of thousands of distinct CDR3 sequences, 45% detected once. Study-level findings and limits: Controls showed lower frequencies than patients for five TRBV segments, and TRBV5-6, TRBV5-1 and TRBV20-1 were among these.

The specimen sequenced was blood. These receptors were obtained from a girl between 10 and 17 years old with multiple sclerosis.

This clonotype occurred a few times. The V and J genes are TRBV3-1 and TRBJ2-5, with unresolved D. Germline V lookup: CDR1 LGHDT, CDR2 YNNKEL (reference sequence). The V and J ends lost 0 bases and 2 bases respectively, with 10 bases between them. The CDR3 sequence is 15 residues long. This chain's CDR3 is CASSQETAQQETQYF. The CDR3 DNA is TGTGCCAGCAGCCAAGAAACAGCGCAACAAGAGACCCAGTACTTC.

The chain employs TRBV12-3 or TRBV12-4 and TRBJ1-4, with 9 bases that match TRBD1. Unmatched junction bases numbered 6, after V lost 6 bases and J lost 4 bases. CDR3 size: 15 residues. For the CDR3, the DNA is TGTGCCAGCAGCATAAACAGGGGGCTTAATGAAAAACTGTTTTTT. Its translation: CASSINRGLNEKLFF.

This clonotype occurred a few times. The chain joins TRBV5-1 to TRBJ2-7; 10 bases line up with TRBD2. V trimming: 2 bases; J trimming: 3 bases; junction bases outside the gene matches: 2. The germline CDR1 and CDR2 sequences are SGHRS and YFSETQ. The CDR3 has 14 amino acids. CDR3 residues: CASSFASGGYEQYF. Here the CDR3 DNA reads TGCGCCAGCAGCTTCGCTAGCGGGGGCTACGAGCAGTACTTC.

V gene TRBV20-1 combines with J gene TRBJ2-3; D is undetermined. V was shortened by 0 bases and J by 4 bases, with 5 bases between the two germline ends. The CDR3 runs 12 residues. Looked up from germline, CDR1 is DFQATT and CDR2 is SNEGSKA (reference sequence). The chain's CDR3 is CSARDAADTQYF. The CDR3 DNA reads TGCAGTGCTAGAGACGCCGCAGATACGCAGTATTTT.

This chain uses TRBV6-5 with TRBJ1-5, with D tentatively TRBD1 (5 bases). The CDR3 has 14 amino acids. Trimming pared 5 bases from V and 7 bases from J, leaving 15 bases between. Germline loops: CDR1 MNHEY, CDR2 SVGAGI. CDR3 nucleotides: TGTGCCAGCAGTCGTGGGCAAAGGGGCCAGCCCCAGCATTTT. Its protein product is CASSRGQRGQPQHF.

The chain couples TRBV6-6 to TRBJ2-7; the match to TRBD2 covers 10 bases. Germline V gene sequence: CDR1 MNHNY, CDR2 SVGAGI (reference sequence). The CDR3 is 16 residues long. The ends lost 6 bases at V and 1 base at J; junction bases unmatched: 9. As DNA, the CDR3 is TGTGCCAGCAGATACCACCTAGCGGGGGATTCCTACGAGCAGTACTTC. Amino acids: CASRYHLAGDSYEQYF.

There are many counts of this clonotype. This rearrangement joins TRBV28 to TRBJ2-1, with 16 bases matching TRBD2. Trimming took 6 bases from V and 7 from J; bases not matched to a gene: 12. Germline lookup yields CDR1 MDHEN and CDR2 SYDVKM. The CDR3 is 18 amino acids. CDR3 sequence: CASSLGLAGGIRDNEQFF. For the CDR3, the DNA is TGTGCCAGCAGCCTGGGACTAGCGGGAGGGATTAGAGATAATGAGCAGTTCTTC.

This chain connects TRBV12-3 or TRBV12-4 to TRBJ2-1; 11 bases are shared with TRBD2. The junction had 11 bases not matched to a gene; V was cut back by 5 bases and J by 8 bases. The CDR3 consists of 16 residues. CDR3 residues: CASSPRTSGSSDEQFF. CDR3 DNA: TGTGCCAGCAGTCCCCGAACTAGCGGGAGTAGTGATGAGCAGTTCTTC.

CDR3 DNA: TGCGCCAGCAGCCAAGGGGGGCCTTTCAATGAGCAGTTCTTC. As protein: CASSQGGPFNEQFF. The genes are TRBV4-1 and TRBJ2-1; D perhaps matches TRBD1 (6 bases). The CDR3 totals 14 residues. Germline V gene data show CDR1 as MGHRA and CDR2 as YSYEKL. V was shortened by 1 base and J by 6 bases, with 10 bases between the two germline ends.

The chain has TRBV4-1 and TRBJ2-1; D is possibly TRBD2 (5 bases). The CDR3 spans 13 residues. V was pared by 0 bases and J by 12 bases, with 12 bases between. The V gene's germline CDR1 is MGHRA and CDR2 YSYEKL. The chain's CDR3 is CASSQDRDTGQFF. The DNA of the CDR3 is TGCGCCAGCAGCCAAGATCGGGATACGGGGCAGTTCTTC.

The chain is built from TRBV5-1 and TRBJ1-6; no firm D call. V was cut by 0 bases and J by 0 bases, with 7 bases left in between. The CDR3 is 16 amino acids. Germline V gene data show CDR1 as SGHRS and CDR2 as YFSETQ. The CDR3 DNA follows: TGCGCCAGCAGCTTGGCCGGGAGCTCCTATAATTCACCCCTCCACTTT. It translates to CASSLAGSSYNSPLHF. The whole variable domain, filled in from reference TRBV5-1 and TRBJ1-6, reads KAGVTQTPRYLIKTRGQQVTLSCSPISGHRSVSWYQQTPGQGLQFLFEYFSETQRNKGNFPGRFSGRQFSNSRSEMNVSTLELGDSALYLCASSLAGSSYNSPLHFGNGTRLTVT.

The chain combines TRBV2 with TRBJ2-5, with D tentatively TRBD1 or TRBD2 (5 bases each). Judging by the DNA end, TRBJ2-7 fits better; the J call may be wrong. This CDR3 has 12 residues. Germline CDR1 is SNHLY and CDR2 is FYNNEI. CDR3 bases: TGTGCCAGCACTGGGACGTGGAACGAGCAGTACTTC. This encodes CASTGTWNEQYF.